This section outlines one T cell receptor (beta chain) sequence together with its context. The target of this receptor is not known. There are no base qualities to consult, and no much larger clone falls within one base. The immunoSEQ Assay, a bias-controlled multiplex PCR, was used to amplify TCRbeta CDR3 regions from genomic DNA. Per the source publication's procedure: Within the assay, amplification of reference gene primers was used to estimate how many nucleated cells each sample contained. To quantify the absolute abundance of each unique TCRbeta CDR3 rearrangement, sequence reads were collapsed and filtered. For each sample, productive Simpson clonality was calculated as the square root of Simpson's diversity index across productive rearrangements. As stored in TCRdb, this immuneACCESS dataset retains in-frame rearrangements with V and J assigned. A fraction of the clones does not appear; measured against another copy, unresolved V genes explain less than half of the discrepancy, and the remainder lacks a known reason. V and J calls and clone size come straight from that table; D and trimming were deduced from the DNA. In this sample the table shows roughly 330,000 clones, around four fifths of which occur a single time. The leading ten clones occupy around 1.2% of the sample.

The CDR3 runs 19 amino acids, cysteine and phenylalanine included. Only the CDR3 portion is preserved as DNA: 57 bases, with reading frame beginning at the first base. The germline V gene specifies MGHRA as CDR1 and YSYEKL as CDR2. Trimming accounts for 2 bases at V and 0 bases at J, while the number of junction bases matched to no gene is 12. These data belong to a study of blood T cell repertoires in COVID-19 (dated by TCRdb to about 2020). Broadly, across the study: Samples covering the acute and convalescent phases of COVID-19 were provided by collaborators in the United States, Italy and Spain. The material from the prospective study consisted of cDNA or gDNA derived from T cells, B-cell-depleted T cells, or PBMCs. Nearly every sample came with metadata listing a de-identified subject ID, COVID-19 status, age in years and sex. Samples came from the ongoing ImmuneRACE study (first 160 participants) plus 1,254 subjects from 6 global collaborators. The repertoires were made available in a free public database intended to serve as a resource for research on the immune response to SARS-CoV-2. The dataset comprised deeply sampled blood TCRbeta repertoires from subjects exposed to, actively infected with, or recovered from COVID-19. Where HLA class I and class II types were available, the types were taken from metadata supplied by the sample provider, not from assay-based typing. The paper as a whole reports these results and caveats: Clinical and demographic metadata were provided uncurated, with the amount varying by source and participant.

Collaborating institutions collected whole blood in K2EDTA tubes following their own protocols. For TCRbeta analysis, collaborator samples were shipped as frozen whole blood, as isolated PBMCs, or as DNA extracted from either sample type. The source of this sequence is a woman aged 50 to 60 with acute or convalescent COVID-19. The V gene is TRBV4-1 and the J gene is TRBJ1-1, and 10 junction bases match TRBD1. The sample comprised peripheral blood. Here the CDR3 is given as CASSQTSGDRGGLNTEAFF. In nucleotides, the sequence is TGCGCCAGCAGCCAAACCTCCGGGGACAGGGGAGGTCTGAACACTGAAGCTTTCTTT.